This TCR beta chain was captured by sequencing in a study of blood T cells in healthy people across ages. Background on the study: About one barcoded beta molecule per two T cells was captured by template switching.

This clonotype was detected many times. Per the germline V gene, CDR1 is MNHEY and CDR2 is SMNVEV (reference sequence). Losses at the gene ends were 5 bases for V and 6 bases for J; bases not matched to a gene: 14. The CDR3 totals 17 residues. The second PCR ran about 7 to 12 cycles with a sample-barcoded 5' primer and J-beta primers. Each cDNA molecule carried a tag from a template-switch adaptor that contained 12 random nucleotides. TCRdb itself ran the 5' RACE reads through MiXCR, one entry per CDR3 protein. The sample comprises approximately 800,000 distinct CDR3 sequences, around 45% of which are singletons, and about a sixth rests with the top ten.

The V and J genes are TRBV27 and TRBJ2-4; 9 bases line up with TRBD2. This clonotype was obtained from a man aged 80 or over in good health. The sequenced sample was blood. Here the CDR3 DNA reads TGTGCCAGCAGTCCCCTGGCTAGCGGGGCTCCCACAAACATTCAGTACTTC. It translates to CASSPLASGAPTNIQYF.